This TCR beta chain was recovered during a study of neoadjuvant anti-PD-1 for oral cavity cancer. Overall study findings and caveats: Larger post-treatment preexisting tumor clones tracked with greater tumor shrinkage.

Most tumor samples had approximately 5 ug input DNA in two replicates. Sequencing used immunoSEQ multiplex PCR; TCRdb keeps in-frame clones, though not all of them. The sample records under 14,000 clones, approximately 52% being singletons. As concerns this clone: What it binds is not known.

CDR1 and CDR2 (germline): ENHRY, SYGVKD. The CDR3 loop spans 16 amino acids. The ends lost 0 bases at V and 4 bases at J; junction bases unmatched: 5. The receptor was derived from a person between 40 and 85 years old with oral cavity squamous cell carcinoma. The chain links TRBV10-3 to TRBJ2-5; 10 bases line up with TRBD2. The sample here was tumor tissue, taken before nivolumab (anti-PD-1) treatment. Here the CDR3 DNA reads TGTGCCATCAGTGAGTCTAAGCGGGGGGGCTCAGAGACCCAGTACTTC. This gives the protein CAISESKRGGSETQYF.